The clone carrying this T cell receptor (beta chain) was picked up a small number of times. Its antigen is not known. The sample is drawn from a study of identical twins. Findings and limits, study-wide: Weaker excess twin sharing was seen among beta out-of-frame sequences.

TCRdb analysed the 5' RACE reads with MiXCR anew, one entry per CDR3 protein. The data contain roughly 230,000 distinct CDR3 sequences, about 8.9% of them singletons. These data also featured in a second study, about yellow fever vaccine responses in identical twins.

The receptor was isolated from a woman in her late teens or twenties in good health. Material for sequencing was CD8+ T cells sorted from blood.

The CDR3 sequence is CASSQGLAADNEQFF. As DNA, the CDR3 is TGTGCCAGCAGCCAAGGACTAGCGGCAGACAATGAGCAGTTCTTC. V is TRBV3-1 and J is TRBJ2-1; 9 bases match TRBD2. This CDR3 is 15 amino acids long. V lost 1 base, J lost 5 bases, and 3 bases stayed unmatched. The germline gives CDR1 LGHDT, CDR2 YNNKEL (reference sequence).